Listed below are T cell receptor beta chains from one sample, sequenced in a study of CD8 T cells in ankylosing spondylitis. From the 5' RACE reads, TCRdb called clonotypes with MiXCR, one entry per CDR3 protein. The repertoire holds around 28,000 distinct CDR3 sequences, with about 31% as singletons. Sequencing was carried out using synovial fluid, either unsorted or a sorted T cell fraction (not recorded which). The receptor set was obtained from a male donor with ankylosing spondylitis. The CDR3 runs from the conserved cysteine through the conserved F or W. A D gene is named only where the DNA matches it firmly. Some rows mark clone size as missing; the rest say once, few, many or name a class of expanded clone.

NA,TRBV6-1,NA,TRBJ1-5,CASTTAGYYSNQPQHF,TGTGCCAGCACCACGGCGGGTTATTATAGCAATCAGCCCCAGCATTTT
TRBD2,TRBV11-1,once,TRBJ2-3,CASSQRSSGSVIPITDTQYF,TGTGCCAGCAGCCAGAGGTCTAGCGGGAGTGTAATCCCCATCACAGATACGCAGTATTTT
NA,TRBV20-1,NA,TRBJ1-4,CSAQTEDEKLFF,TGCAGTGCTCAGACAGAGGATGAAAAACTGTTTTTT
NA,TRBV4-1,NA,TRBJ1-2,CASSQGAWGDYGYTF,TGCGCCAGCAGCCAAGGGGCTTGGGGGGACTATGGCTACACCTTC
NA,TRBV5-6,NA,TRBJ1-5,CASSLGASNQPQHF,TGTGCCAGCAGCTTGGGAGCTAGCAATCAGCCCCAGCATTTT
TRBD2,TRBV5-4,NA,TRBJ2-3,CASSLEFSGREVRAQYF,TGTGCCAGCAGCCTGGAGTTTAGCGGGAGGGAAGTGAGGGCGCAGTATTTT
NA,TRBV14,few,TRBJ2-7,CASSQWGWMEQYF,TGTGCCAGCAGCCAATGGGGGTGGATGGAGCAGTACTTC
NA,TRBV14,NA,TRBJ1-1,CASSQVPGSEAFF,TGTGCCAGCAGCCAAGTTCCGGGGAGTGAAGCTTTCTTT
NA,TRBV10-3,few,TRBJ2-1,CAISEHTWDNEQFF,TGTGCCATCAGTGAGCACACCTGGGACAATGAGCAGTTCTTC
NA,TRBV7-9,many,TRBJ2-2,CASSRLLMGAITGELFF,TGTGCCAGCAGCCGCCTATTAATGGGGGCAATCACCGGGGAGCTGTTTTTT
NA,TRBV11-2,medium-sized,TRBJ2-7,CASSFTGLSSYEQYF,TGTGCCAGCAGCTTCACGGGCTTAAGCTCCTACGAGCAGTACTTC
NA,TRBV5-1,NA,TRBJ2-3,CASSLEVEGEVGTDTQYF,TGCGCCAGCAGCTTGGAGGTGGAGGGGGAGGTCGGCACAGATACGCAGTATTTT
TRBD2,TRBV25-1,NA,TRBJ2-2,CASSVREDGGELFF,TGTGCCAGCAGCGTACGGGAGGATGGCGGGGAGCTGTTTTTT
NA,TRBV20-1,few,TRBJ1-1,CSAREGVRDTEAFF,TGCAGTGCTAGAGAAGGGGTTAGGGACACTGAAGCTTTCTTT
NA,TRBV4-2,many,TRBJ1-1,CASSQGQNTEAFF,TGTGCCAGCAGCCAAGGACAGAACACTGAAGCTTTCTTT
TRBD2,TRBV6-2/TRBV6-3,few,TRBJ2-7,CASSQRLAGLYEQYF,TGTGCCAGCAGCCAAAGACTAGCGGGATTATACGAGCAGTACTTC
NA,TRBV18,few,TRBJ2-6,CASSPPAFSGANVLTF,TGTGCCAGCTCACCACCGGCGTTCTCTGGGGCCAACGTCCTGACTTTC
NA,TRBV3-1,many,TRBJ1-1,CASSPMEGGEAFF,TGTGCCAGCAGCCCAATGGAGGGCGGAGAAGCTTTCTTT
NA,TRBV29-1,few,TRBJ2-7,CSVEDQNKYYEQYF,TGCAGCGTTGAAGATCAGAACAAATACTACGAGCAGTACTTC
TRBD2,TRBV2,many,TRBJ2-7,CASSEPPPSSGSAYEQYF,TGTGCCAGCAGTGAACCTCCCCCCTCTAGCGGGAGTGCCTACGAGCAGTACTTC
TRBD1,TRBV11-2,NA,TRBJ2-2,CASSLSSRGNVELFF,TGTGCCAGCAGCTTATCTTCCAGGGGGAACGTGGAGCTGTTTTTT
NA,TRBV4-2,NA,TRBJ2-5,CASSQDHLLRGQETQYF,TGTGCCAGCAGCCAAGATCACCTTCTAAGGGGGCAAGAGACCCAGTACTTC
TRBD2,TRBV24-1,many,TRBJ2-1,CATAKGTSDINEQFF,TGTGCCACCGCAAAAGGTACTAGCGACATCAATGAGCAGTTCTTC
TRBD2,TRBV27,NA,TRBJ2-3,CASRLAGADTQYF,TGTGCCAGCAGGCTAGCGGGAGCAGATACGCAGTATTTT
NA,TRBV12-3/TRBV12-4,NA,TRBJ2-5,CASMGELTQYF,TGTGCCAGCATGGGGGAGCTGACCCAGTACTTC
NA,TRBV20-1,NA,TRBJ2-1,CSARVLDREKNNEQFF,TGCAGTGCTAGAGTTCTGGATCGGGAGAAGAACAATGAGCAGTTCTTC
NA,TRBV5-1,NA,TRBJ1-1,CASSSTDVMNTEAFF,TGCGCCAGCAGCTCCACAGATGTTATGAACACTGAAGCTTTCTTT
NA,TRBV3-1,NA,TRBJ2-7,CASSQERGDLPYEQYF,TGTGCCAGCAGCCAAGAAAGGGGGGACCTCCCCTACGAGCAGTACTTC
TRBD2,TRBV25-1,NA,TRBJ2-7,CASSEDRTSRYYEQYF,TGTGCCAGCAGTGAAGATAGGACTAGCCGATACTACGAGCAGTACTTC
TRBD2,TRBV7-9,medium-sized,TRBJ2-5,CASSLLGTSGRGETQYF,TGTGCCAGCAGCCTTCTCGGGACTAGCGGGAGGGGAGAGACCCAGTACTTC
NA,TRBV12-3/TRBV12-4,NA,TRBJ1-2,CASSLVGYYGYTF,TGTGCCAGCAGTTTAGTAGGGTATTATGGCTACACCTTC
NA,TRBV7-2,many,TRBJ2-2,CASSLNTNTGELFF,TGTGCCAGCAGCTTAAACACCAACACCGGGGAGCTGTTTTTT
TRBD2,TRBV7-8,NA,TRBJ2-1,CASRPGLAGADNEQFF,TGTGCCAGCAGACCGGGACTAGCGGGAGCGGACAATGAGCAGTTCTTC
NA,TRBV7-8,few,TRBJ2-1,CASSSTYSSYNEQFF,TGTGCCAGCAGCTCGACGTATAGCTCCTACAATGAGCAGTTCTTC
TRBD1,TRBV9,few,TRBJ1-2,CASSVGRDRVAYGYTF,TGTGCCAGCAGCGTGGGCCGGGACAGGGTAGCCTATGGCTACACCTTC